The text below deals with one TCR beta chain. The target antigen is unknown. This specimen comes from a study of OX40 agonist ivuxolimab in advanced cancers. Whole-study results and caveats: Nonresponders, in some cases, also had low normalized T-cell clonal expansion. Researchers report that CD8+ T cells had, on average, more expanded clones than CD4+.

The method was immunoSEQ multiplex PCR; TCRdb's version includes in-frame clones alone and lacks a portion of them. The repertoire holds more than 50,000 clones, with around 89% as singletons. Germline values: CDR1 SGDLS, CDR2 YYNGEE. The CDR3 has 14 amino acids. Deletions cut 0 bases from V and 6 bases from J, with 7 bases between. With baseline, cycle 4 day 1, and cycle 7 day 1 as timepoints, blood was sampled. The starting material was CD4+ or CD8+ T cells sorted from blood, obtained in a trial of the OX40 agonist ivuxolimab. V and J are TRBV9 and TRBJ1-6, with unresolved D. This TCR was recovered from an adult with an advanced solid tumor such as melanoma, head and neck, liver or kidney cancer. CDR3 protein: CASSVGALNSPLHF. Written as DNA, the CDR3 is TGTGCCAGCAGCGTAGGAGCTCTTAATTCACCCCTCCACTTT.